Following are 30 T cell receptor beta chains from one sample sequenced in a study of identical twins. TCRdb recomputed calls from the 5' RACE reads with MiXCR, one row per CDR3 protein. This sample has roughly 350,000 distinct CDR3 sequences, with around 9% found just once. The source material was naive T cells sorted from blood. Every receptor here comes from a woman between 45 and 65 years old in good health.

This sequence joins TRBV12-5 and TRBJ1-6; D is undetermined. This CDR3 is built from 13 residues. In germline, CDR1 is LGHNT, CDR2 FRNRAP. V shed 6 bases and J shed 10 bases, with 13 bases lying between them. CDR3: CASGHLAGSPLHF. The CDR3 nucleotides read TGTGCTAGTGGCCACCTCGCGGGATCACCCCTCCACTTT.

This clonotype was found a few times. The CDR3 loop is CASSPVAGDGYTF. DNA of the CDR3: TGTGCCAGCAGCCCGGTGGCAGGGGATGGCTACACCTTC. The chain has TRBV7-9 and TRBJ1-2; possible D gene TRBD1, 6 bases. Germline CDR1 is SEHNR and CDR2 is FQNEAQ (reference sequence). The CDR3 contains 13 residues. V lost 5 bases and J 6 bases, leaving 13 bases between the germline ends.

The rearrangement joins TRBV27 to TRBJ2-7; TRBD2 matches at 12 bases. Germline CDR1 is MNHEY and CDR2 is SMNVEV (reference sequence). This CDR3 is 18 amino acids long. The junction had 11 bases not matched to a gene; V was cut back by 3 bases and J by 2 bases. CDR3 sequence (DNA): TGTGCCAGCAGTTTCAGACTAGCGGGAGAAACTCCTACCTACGAGCAGTACTTC. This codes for CASSFRLAGETPTYEQYF.

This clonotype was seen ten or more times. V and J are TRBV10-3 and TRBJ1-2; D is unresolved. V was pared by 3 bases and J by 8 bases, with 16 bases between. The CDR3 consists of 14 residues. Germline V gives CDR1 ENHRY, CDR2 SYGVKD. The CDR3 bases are TGTGCCATCAGTGACTTCTCGACGGAAAACGGCTACACCTTC. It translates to CAISDFSTENGYTF.

CDR3 coding DNA: TGTGCCAGCGGCCCCCGGGCTAGCGGGCTCAATGAGCAGTTCTTC. Its protein is CASGPRASGLNEQFF. The rearrangement uses TRBV27 and TRBJ2-1; 8 nucleotides agree with TRBD2. CDR1 is MNHEY and CDR2 is SMNVEV in the germline V gene (reference sequence). The V segment lost 8 bases and the J segment 6 bases; nucleotides outside the gene matches: 12. CDR3 length: 15 residues.

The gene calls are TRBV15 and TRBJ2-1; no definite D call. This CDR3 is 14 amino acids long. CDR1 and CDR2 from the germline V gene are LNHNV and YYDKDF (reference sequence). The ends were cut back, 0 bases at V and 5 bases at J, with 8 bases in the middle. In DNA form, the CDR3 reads TGTGCCACCAGCAGAGATGCCCGGGACAATGAGCAGTTCTTC. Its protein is CATSRDARDNEQFF.

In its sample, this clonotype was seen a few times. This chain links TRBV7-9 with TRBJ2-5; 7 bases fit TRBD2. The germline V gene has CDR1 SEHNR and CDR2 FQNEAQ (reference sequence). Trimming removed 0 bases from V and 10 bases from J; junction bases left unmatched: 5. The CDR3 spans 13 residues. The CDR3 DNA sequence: TGTGCCAGCAGCTTAGCTGGGGGGGAAGACCAGTACTTC. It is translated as CASSLAGGEDQYF.

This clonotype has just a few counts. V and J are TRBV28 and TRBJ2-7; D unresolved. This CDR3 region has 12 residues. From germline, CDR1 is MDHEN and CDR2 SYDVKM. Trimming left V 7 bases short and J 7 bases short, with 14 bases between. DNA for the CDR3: TGTGCCAGCAAGGACCCGGCTTTTGAGCAGTACTTC. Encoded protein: CASKDPAFEQYF.

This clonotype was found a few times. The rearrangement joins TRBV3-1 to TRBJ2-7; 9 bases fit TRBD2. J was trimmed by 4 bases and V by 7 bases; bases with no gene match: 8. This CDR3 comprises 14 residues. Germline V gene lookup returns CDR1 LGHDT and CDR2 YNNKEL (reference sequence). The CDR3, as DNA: TGTGCCAGCACCCGTAGCGGGAGTCGATACGAGCAGTACTTC. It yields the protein CASTRSGSRYEQYF.

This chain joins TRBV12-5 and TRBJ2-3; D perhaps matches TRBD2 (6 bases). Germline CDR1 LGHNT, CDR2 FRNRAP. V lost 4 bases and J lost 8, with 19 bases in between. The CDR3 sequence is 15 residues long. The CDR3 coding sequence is TGTGCTAGTGGTTACCACGGAGGGGAGTGGCGTACGCAGTATTTT. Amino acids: CASGYHGGEWRTQYF.

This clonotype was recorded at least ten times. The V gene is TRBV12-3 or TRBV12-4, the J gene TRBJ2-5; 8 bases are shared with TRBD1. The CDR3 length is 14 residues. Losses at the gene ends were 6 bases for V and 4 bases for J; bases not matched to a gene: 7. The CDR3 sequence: CASRVTGGGETQYF. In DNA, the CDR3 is TGTGCCAGCAGGGTCACAGGGGGTGGAGAGACCCAGTACTTC.

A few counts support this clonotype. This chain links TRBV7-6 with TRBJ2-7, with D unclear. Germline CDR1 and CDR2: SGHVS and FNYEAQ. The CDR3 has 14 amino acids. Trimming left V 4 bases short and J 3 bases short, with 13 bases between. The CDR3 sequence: CASSYASPLYEQYF. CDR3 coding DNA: TGTGCCAGCAGCTACGCTTCGCCCCTCTACGAGCAGTACTTC.

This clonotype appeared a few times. The CDR3 DNA reads TGTGCCAGCAGCTTATGGGAAAGTGAGCAGTTCTTC. Translating gives CASSLWESEQFF. V gene TRBV7-8 combines with J gene TRBJ2-1; D is ambiguous. CDR1 is SGHVS and CDR2 is FQNEAQ in the germline V gene. The V and J ends lost 2 bases and 9 bases respectively, with 8 bases between them. This CDR3 contains 12 residues.

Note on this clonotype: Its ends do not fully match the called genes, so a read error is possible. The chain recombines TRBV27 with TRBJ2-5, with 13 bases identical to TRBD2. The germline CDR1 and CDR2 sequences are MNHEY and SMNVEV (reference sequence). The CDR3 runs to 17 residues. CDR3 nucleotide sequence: TGTGCCAGCAGTTTGACTAGCGGGAGGAGTTCCTTGGGGACCCTGTACTTC. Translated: CASSLTSGRSSLGTLYF.

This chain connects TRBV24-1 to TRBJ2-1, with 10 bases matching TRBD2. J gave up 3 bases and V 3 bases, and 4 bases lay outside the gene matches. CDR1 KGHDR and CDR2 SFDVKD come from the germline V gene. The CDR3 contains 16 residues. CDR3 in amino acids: CATSDPGLAHYNEQFF. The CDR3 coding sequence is TGTGCCACCAGTGATCCGGGACTAGCGCACTACAATGAGCAGTTCTTC.

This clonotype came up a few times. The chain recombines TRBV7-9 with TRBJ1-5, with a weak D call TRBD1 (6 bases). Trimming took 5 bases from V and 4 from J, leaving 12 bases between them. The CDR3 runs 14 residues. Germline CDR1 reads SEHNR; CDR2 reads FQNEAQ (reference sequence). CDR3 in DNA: TGTGCCAGCAGCACAGGGAGGTTAAATCAGCCCCAGCATTTT. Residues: CASSTGRLNQPQHF.

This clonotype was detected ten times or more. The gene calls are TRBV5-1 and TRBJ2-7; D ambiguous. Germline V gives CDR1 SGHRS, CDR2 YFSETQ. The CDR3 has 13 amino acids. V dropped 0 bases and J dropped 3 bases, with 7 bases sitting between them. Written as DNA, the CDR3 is TGCGCCAGCAGCTTGGACTACCTCTACGAGCAGTACTTC. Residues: CASSLDYLYEQYF. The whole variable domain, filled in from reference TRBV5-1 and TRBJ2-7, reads KAGVTQTPRYLIKTRGQQVTLSCSPISGHRSVSWYQQTPGQGLQFLFEYFSETQRNKGNFPGRFSGRQFSNSRSEMNVSTLELGDSALYLCASSLDYLYEQYFGPGTRLTVT.

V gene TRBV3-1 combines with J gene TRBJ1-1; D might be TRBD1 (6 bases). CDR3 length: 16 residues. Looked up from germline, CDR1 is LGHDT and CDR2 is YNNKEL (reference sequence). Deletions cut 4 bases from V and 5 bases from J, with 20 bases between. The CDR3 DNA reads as TGTGCCAGCAGCCCCGCCCTTGGGGGGGCGGGAACTGAAGCTTTCTTT. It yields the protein CASSPALGGAGTEAFF.

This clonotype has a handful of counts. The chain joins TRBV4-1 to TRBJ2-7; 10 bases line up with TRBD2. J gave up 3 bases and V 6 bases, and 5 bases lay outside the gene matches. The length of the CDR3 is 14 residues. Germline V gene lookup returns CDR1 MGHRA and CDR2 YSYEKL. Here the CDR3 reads CASRPGLAIYEQYF. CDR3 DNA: TGCGCCAGCAGGCCGGGACTAGCGATCTACGAGCAGTACTTC.

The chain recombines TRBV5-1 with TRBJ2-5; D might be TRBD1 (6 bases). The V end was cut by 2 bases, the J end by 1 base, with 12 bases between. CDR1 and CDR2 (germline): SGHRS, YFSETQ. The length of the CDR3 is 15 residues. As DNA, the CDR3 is TGCGCCAGCAGCTTCCGGGACACCTTCCAAGAGACCCAGTACTTC. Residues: CASSFRDTFQETQYF.

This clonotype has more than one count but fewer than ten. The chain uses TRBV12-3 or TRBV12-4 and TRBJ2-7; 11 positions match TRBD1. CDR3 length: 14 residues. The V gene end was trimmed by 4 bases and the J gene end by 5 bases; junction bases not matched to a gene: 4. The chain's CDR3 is CASSWDRGSDEQYF. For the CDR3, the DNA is TGTGCCAGCAGTTGGGACAGGGGGTCTGACGAGCAGTACTTC.

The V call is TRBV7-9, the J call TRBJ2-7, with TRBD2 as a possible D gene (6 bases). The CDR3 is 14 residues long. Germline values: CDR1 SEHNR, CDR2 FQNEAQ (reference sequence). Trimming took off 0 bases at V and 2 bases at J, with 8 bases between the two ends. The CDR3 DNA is TGTGCCAGCAGCTTAGCTTCGGGAGCCTACGAGCAGTACTTC. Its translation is CASSLASGAYEQYF.

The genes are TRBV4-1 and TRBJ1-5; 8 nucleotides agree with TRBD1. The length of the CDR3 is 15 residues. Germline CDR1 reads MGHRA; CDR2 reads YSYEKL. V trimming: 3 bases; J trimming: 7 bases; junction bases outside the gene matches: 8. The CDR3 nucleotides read TGCGCCAGCAGCCACTCCACAGGGGGTGAGCAGCCCCAGCATTTT. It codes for CASSHSTGGEQPQHF.

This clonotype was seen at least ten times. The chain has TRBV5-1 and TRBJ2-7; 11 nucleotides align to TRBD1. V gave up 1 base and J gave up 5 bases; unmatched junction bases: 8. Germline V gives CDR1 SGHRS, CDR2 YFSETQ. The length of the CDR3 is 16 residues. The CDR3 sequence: CASSLTGTGGRDEQYV. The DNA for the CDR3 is TGCGCCAGCAGCTTGACCGGGACAGGGGGTCGTGACGAGCAGTACGTC.

The DNA of the CDR3 is TGTGCCAGCAGTTTAAAGGGGTATAATTCACCCCTCCACTTT. This encodes CASSLKGYNSPLHF. The V and J genes are TRBV12-3 or TRBV12-4 and TRBJ1-6; weak D call: TRBD1 (5 bases). The CDR3 covers 14 residues. V lost 2 bases to trimming and J lost 4 bases, with 6 bases between them.

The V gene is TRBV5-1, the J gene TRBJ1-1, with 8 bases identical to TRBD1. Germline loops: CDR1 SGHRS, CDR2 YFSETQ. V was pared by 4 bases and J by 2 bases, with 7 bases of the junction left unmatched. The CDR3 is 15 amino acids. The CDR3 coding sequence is TGCGCCAGCAGCGCCCACAGGGGGTCAAACACTGAAGCTTTCTTT. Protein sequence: CASSAHRGSNTEAFF.

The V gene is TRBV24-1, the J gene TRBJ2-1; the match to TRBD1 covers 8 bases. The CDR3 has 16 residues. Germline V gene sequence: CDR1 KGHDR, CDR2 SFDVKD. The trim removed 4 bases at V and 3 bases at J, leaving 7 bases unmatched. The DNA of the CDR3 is TGTGCCACCAGTGACTTAACAGGGGGAAGCTACAATGAGCAGTTCTTC. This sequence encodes CATSDLTGGSYNEQFF.

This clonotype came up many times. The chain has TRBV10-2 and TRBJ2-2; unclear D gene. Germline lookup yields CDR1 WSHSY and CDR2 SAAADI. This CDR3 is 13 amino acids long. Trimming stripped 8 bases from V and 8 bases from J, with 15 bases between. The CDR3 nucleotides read TGCGCCAGCCAGACGAAGGGCGGAGGGGAGCTGTTTTTT. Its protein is CASQTKGGGELFF.

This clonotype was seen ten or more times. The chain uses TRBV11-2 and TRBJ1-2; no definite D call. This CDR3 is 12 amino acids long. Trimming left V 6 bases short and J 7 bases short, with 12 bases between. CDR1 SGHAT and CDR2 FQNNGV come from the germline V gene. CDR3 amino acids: CASRPGWGGYTF. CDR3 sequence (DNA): TGTGCCAGCAGGCCGGGGTGGGGTGGCTACACCTTC.

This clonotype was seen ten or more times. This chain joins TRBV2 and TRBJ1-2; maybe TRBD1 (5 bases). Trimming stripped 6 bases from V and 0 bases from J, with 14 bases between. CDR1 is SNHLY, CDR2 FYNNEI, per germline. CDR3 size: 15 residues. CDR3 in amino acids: CASRGAQVANYGYTF. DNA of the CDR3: TGTGCCAGCAGGGGTGCACAGGTAGCTAACTATGGCTACACCTTC.